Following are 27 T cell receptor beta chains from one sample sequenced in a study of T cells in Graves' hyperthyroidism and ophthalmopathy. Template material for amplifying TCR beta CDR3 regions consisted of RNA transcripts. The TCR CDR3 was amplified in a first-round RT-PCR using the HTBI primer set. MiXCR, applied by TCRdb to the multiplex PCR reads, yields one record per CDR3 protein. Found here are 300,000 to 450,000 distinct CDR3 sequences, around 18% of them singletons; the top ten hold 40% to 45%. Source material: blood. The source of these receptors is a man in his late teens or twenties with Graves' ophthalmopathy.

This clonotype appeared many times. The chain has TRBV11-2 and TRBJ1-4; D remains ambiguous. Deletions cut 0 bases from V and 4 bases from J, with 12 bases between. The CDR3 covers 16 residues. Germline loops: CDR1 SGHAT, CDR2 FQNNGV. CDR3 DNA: TGTGCCAGCAGCTTAGACCGGACCGGTAATAATGAAAAACTGTTTTTT. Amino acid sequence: CASSLDRTGNNEKLFF.

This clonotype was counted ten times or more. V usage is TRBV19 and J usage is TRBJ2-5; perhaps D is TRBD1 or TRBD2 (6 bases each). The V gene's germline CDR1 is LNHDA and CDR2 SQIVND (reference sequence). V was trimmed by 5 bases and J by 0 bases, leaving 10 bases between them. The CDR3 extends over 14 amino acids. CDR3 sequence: CASSRGGHQETQYF. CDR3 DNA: TGTGCCAGTAGTCGAGGGGGGCACCAAGAGACCCAGTACTTC.

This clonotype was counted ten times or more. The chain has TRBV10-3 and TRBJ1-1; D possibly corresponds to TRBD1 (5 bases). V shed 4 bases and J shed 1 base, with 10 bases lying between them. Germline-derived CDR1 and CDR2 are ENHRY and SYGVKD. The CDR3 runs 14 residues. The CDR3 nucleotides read TGTGCCATCAGTGGCGGGGGGTGGAACACTGAAGCTTTCTTT. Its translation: CAISGGGWNTEAFF.

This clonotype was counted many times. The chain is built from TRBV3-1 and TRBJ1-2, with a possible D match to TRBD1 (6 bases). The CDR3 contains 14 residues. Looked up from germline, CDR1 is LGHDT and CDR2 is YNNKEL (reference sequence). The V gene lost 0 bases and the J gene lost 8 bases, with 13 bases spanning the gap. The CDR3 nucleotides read TGTGCCAGCAGCCAAGATGTGGGGGCGAGCGGCTACACCTTC. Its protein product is CASSQDVGASGYTF. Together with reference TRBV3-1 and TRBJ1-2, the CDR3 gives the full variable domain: DTAVSQTPKYLVTQMGNDKSIKCEQNLGHDTMYWYKQDSKKFLKIMFSYNNKELIINETVPNRFSPKSPDKAHLNLHINSLELGDSAVYFCASSQDVGASGYTFGSGTRLTVV.

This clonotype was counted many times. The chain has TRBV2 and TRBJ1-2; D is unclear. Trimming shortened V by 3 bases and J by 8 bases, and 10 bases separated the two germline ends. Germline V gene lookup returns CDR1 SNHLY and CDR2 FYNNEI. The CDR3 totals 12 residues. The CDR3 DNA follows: TGTGCCAGCAGTGACGGGCCGAGGGGCTACACCTTC. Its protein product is CASSDGPRGYTF.

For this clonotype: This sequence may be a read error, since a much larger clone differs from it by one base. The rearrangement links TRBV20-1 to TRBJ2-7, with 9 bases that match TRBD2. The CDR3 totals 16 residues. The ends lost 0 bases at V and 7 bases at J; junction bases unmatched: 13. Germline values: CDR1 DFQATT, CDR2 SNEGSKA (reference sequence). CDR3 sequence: CSARDQGGGGGSEQYF. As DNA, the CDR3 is TGCAGTGCTAGAGACCAAGGAGGCGGGGGGGGCTCTGAGCAGTACTTC.

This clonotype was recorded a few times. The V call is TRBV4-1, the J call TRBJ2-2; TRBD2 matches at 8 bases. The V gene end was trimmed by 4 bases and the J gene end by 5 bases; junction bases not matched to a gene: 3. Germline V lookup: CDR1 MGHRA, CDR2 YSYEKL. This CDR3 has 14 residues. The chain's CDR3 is CASSPGGVTGELFF. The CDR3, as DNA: TGCGCCAGCAGCCCCGGGGGGGTAACCGGGGAGCTGTTTTTT.

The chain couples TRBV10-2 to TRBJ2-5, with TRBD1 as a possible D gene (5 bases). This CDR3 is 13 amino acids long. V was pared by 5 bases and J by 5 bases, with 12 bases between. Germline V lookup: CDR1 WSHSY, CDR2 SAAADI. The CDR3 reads CASSTDIPETQYF. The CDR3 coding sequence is TGCGCCAGCAGTACGGACATCCCGGAGACCCAGTACTTC.

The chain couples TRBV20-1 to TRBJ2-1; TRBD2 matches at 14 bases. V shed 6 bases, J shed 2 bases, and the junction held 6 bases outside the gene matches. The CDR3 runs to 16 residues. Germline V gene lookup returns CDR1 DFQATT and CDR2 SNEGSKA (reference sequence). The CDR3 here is CSANPTSGRAYNEQFF. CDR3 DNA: TGCAGTGCCAACCCGACTAGCGGGAGGGCCTACAATGAGCAGTTCTTC.

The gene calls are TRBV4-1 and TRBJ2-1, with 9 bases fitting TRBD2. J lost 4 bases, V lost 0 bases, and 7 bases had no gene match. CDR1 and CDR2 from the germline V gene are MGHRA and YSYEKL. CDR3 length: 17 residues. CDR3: CASSQDPQRGVYNEQFF. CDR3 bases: TGCGCCAGCAGCCAAGATCCCCAGCGGGGGGTTTACAATGAGCAGTTCTTC.

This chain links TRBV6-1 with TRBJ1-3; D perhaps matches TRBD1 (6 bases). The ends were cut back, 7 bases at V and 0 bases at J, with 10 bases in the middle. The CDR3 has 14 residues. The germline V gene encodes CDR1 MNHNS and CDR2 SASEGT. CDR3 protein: CASNREASGNTIYF. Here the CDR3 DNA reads TGTGCCAGCAACAGGGAGGCCTCTGGAAACACCATATATTTT.

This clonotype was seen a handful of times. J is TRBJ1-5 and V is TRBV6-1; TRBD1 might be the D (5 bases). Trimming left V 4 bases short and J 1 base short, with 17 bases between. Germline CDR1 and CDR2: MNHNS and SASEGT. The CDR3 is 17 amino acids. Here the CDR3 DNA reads TGTGCCAGCAGTGCCCATGGGACGTCTTTAAGCAATCAGCCCCAGCATTTT. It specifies CASSAHGTSLSNQPQHF.

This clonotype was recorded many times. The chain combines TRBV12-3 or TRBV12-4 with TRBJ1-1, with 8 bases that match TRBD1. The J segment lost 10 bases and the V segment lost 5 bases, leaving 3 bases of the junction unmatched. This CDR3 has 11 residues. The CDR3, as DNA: TGTGCCAGCAGTCCCGGGACAGGAGCTTTCTTT. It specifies CASSPGTGAFF.

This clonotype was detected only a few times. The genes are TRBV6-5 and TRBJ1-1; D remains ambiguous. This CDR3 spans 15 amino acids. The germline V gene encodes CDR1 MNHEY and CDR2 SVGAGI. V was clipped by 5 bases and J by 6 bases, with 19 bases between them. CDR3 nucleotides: TGTGCCAGCAGTAAGAAGGGAGGGCCCATAGCTGAAGCTTTCTTT. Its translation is CASSKKGGPIAEAFF.

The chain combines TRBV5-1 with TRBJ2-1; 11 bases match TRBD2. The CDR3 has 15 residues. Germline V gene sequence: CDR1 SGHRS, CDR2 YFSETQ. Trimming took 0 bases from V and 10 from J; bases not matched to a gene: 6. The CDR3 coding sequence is TGCGCCAGCAGCTTGGTAGCGGGGGGGTCTGGGGAGCAGTTCTTC. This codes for CASSLVAGGSGEQFF.

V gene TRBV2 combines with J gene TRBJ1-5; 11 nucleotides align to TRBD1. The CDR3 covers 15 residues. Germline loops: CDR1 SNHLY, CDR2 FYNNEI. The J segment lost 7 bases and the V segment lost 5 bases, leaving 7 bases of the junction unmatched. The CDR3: CASSFRRDRGQPQHF. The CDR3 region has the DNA TGTGCCAGCAGTTTTCGTCGGGACAGGGGGCAGCCCCAGCATTTT. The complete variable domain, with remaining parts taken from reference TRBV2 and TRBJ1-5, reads EPEVTQTPSHQVTQMGQEVILRCVPISNHLYFYWYRQILGQKVEFLVSFYNNEISEKSEIFDDQFSVERPDGSNFTLKIRSTKLEDSAMYFCASSFRRDRGQPQHFGDGTRLSIL.

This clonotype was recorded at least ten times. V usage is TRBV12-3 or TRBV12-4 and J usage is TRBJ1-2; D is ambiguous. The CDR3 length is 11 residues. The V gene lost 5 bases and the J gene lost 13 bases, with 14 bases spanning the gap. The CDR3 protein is CASSNGRSFTF. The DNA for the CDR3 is TGTGCCAGCAGTAACGGACGGTCGTTCACCTTC.

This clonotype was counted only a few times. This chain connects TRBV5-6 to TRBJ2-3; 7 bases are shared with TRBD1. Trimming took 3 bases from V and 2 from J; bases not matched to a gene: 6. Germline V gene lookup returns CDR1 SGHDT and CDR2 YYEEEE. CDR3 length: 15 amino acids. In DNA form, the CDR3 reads TGTGCCAGCAGCTCCGGGACAGAAGACACAGATACGCAGTATTTT. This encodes CASSSGTEDTDTQYF.

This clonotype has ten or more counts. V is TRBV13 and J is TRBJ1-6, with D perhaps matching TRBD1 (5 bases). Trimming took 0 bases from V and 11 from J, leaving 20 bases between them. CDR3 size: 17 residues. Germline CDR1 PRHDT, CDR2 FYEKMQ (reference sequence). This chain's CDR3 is CASSLGQAWGSAAPLHF. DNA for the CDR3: TGTGCCAGCAGCTTAGGCCAGGCATGGGGGTCTGCCGCACCCCTCCACTTT.

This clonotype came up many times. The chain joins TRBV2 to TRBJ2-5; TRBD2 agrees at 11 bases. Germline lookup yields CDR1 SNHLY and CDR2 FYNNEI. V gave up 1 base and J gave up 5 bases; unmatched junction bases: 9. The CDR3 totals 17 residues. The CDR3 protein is CASSEGRLAGGWETQYF. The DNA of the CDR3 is TGTGCCAGCAGTGAAGGAAGGCTAGCGGGGGGCTGGGAGACCCAGTACTTC.

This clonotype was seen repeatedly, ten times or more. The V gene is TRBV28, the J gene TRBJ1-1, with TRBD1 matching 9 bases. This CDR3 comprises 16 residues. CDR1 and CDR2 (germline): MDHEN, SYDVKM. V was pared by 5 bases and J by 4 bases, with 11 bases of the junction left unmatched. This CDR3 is CASSLDRGVGTTEAFF. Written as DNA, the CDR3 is TGTGCCAGCAGTCTGGACAGGGGAGTGGGGACCACTGAAGCTTTCTTT.

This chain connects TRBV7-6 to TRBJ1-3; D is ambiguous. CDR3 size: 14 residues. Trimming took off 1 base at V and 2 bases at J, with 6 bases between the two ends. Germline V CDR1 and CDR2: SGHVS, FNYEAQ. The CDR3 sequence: CASSLEGTGNTIYF. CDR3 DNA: TGTGCCAGCAGCTTAGAGGGAACTGGAAACACCATATATTTT.

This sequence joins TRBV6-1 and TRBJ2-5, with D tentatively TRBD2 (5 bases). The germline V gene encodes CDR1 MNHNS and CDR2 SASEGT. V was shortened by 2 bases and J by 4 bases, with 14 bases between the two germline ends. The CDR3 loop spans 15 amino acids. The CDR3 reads CASSEWFGEIETQYF. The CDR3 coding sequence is TGTGCCAGCAGTGAATGGTTCGGGGAAATAGAGACCCAGTACTTC.

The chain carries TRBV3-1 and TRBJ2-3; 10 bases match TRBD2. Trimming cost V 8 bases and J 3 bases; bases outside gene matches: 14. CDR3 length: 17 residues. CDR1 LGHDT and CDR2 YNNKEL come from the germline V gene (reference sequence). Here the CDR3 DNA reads TGTGCCAGCTCCTATACTAGCGGGGTGTTTACAACAGATACGCAGTATTTT. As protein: CASSYTSGVFTTDTQYF.

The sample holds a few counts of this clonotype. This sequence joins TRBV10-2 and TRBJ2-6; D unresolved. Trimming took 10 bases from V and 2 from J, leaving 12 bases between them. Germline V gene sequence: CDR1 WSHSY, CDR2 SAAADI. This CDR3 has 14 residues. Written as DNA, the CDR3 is TGCGCCACTAGTGGGGTAGCTGGGGCCAACGTCCTGACTTTC. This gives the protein CATSGVAGANVLTF.

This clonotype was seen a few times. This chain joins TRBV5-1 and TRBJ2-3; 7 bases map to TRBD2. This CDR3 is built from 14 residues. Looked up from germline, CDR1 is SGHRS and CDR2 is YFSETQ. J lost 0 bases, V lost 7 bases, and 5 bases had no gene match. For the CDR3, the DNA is TGCGCCAGCCGGGTGGGGGGGAGCACAGATACGCAGTATTTT. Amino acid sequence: CASRVGGSTDTQYF.

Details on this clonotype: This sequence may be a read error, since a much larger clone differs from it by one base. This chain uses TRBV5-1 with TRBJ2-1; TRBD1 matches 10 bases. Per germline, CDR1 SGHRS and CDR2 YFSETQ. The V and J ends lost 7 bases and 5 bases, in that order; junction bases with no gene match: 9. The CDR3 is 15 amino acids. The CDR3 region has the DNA TGCGCCAGCGGCTATTCCGGGACAGGGGACAATGAGCAGTTCTTC. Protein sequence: CASGYSGTGDNEQFF. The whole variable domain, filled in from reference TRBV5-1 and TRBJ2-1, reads KAGVTQTPRYLIKTRGQQVTLSCSPISGHRSVSWYQQTPGQGLQFLFEYFSETQRNKGNFPGRFSGRQFSNSRSEMNVSTLELGDSALYLCASGYSGTGDNEQFFGPGTRLTVL.